The 27 T cell receptor beta chains below all came from one sample that was sequenced in a study of a mutant IDH1 vaccine in newly diagnosed glioma. These receptors' antigens are unknown. The protocol was immunoSEQ multiplex PCR, while the TCRdb copy is restricted to in-frame clones and leaves out a portion. There are 30,000 or so clones in the sample; roughly 87% occur only once, and under 2.5% lies in the top ten. Time point of the sample: week 47, end of study. One vaccine dose held 300 ug of mutant IDH1 20-mer peptide and came with topical imiquimod. The source material was PBMCs, sampled from a glioma patient whose treatment included an IDH1 peptide vaccine. These receptors originate from a man aged 40-50 years with glioma.

This rearrangement joins TRBV7-4 to TRBJ1-1, with D perhaps matching TRBD1 (6 bases). The CDR3 runs 14 residues. Germline V gene lookup returns CDR1 SGHVT and CDR2 SQSDAQ. The V gene lost 2 bases and the J gene lost 5 bases, with 12 bases spanning the gap. The CDR3 spells CASSLNRVRTEAFF. CDR3 sequence (DNA): TGTGCCAGCAGCTTAAACAGGGTGCGAACTGAAGCTTTCTTT.

The J gene is TRBJ2-2, the V gene TRBV27, with 7 bases that match TRBD1. This CDR3 has 15 residues. CDR1 is MNHEY, CDR2 SMNVEV, per germline (reference sequence). V was clipped by 2 bases and J by 5 bases; unmatched bases: 5. The CDR3 nucleotides read TGTGCCAGCAGTTTACGGGACAGAGGTACCGGGGAGCTGTTTTTT. It is translated as CASSLRDRGTGELFF.

This chain links TRBV18 with TRBJ2-7; D possibly corresponds to TRBD1 (6 bases). Between the trimmed V and J ends, which lost 3 bases and 6 bases, there was a span of 9 bases. Germline lookup yields CDR1 KGHSH and CDR2 LQKENI. This CDR3 is built from 12 residues. The CDR3 nucleotides read TGTGCCAGCTCACCCCAGGGGTTCGAGCAGTACTTC. The encoded protein is CASSPQGFEQYF.

This clone was recorded only once. The V and J genes are TRBV5-6 and TRBJ1-1; D gene unclear. The ends were cut back, 0 bases at V and 6 bases at J, with 15 bases in the middle. The germline gives CDR1 SGHDT, CDR2 YYEEEE. The length of the CDR3 is 15 residues. The CDR3 spells CASSLVSVGPPEAFF. The CDR3 nucleotides are TGTGCCAGCAGCTTGGTGTCGGTGGGTCCCCCTGAAGCTTTCTTT.

This CDR3 is CAWSVRDRSRRTIYF. In DNA, the CDR3 is TGTGCCTGGAGTGTTCGAGACAGGTCCCGACGCACCATATATTTT. V is TRBV30 and J is TRBJ1-3; D perhaps matches TRBD1 (6 bases). The germline V gene has CDR1 GTSNPN and CDR2 SVGIG (reference sequence). V was cut by 0 bases and J by 9 bases, with 18 bases left in between. CDR3 length equals 15 residues.

V gene TRBV18 combines with J gene TRBJ2-7; the D gene is possibly TRBD2 (6 bases). V was clipped by 3 bases and J by 0 bases, with 12 bases between them. Germline-derived CDR1 and CDR2 are KGHSH and LQKENI. This CDR3 region has 15 residues. The CDR3 region is CASSPSRESSYEQYF. As DNA, the CDR3 is TGTGCCAGCTCACCCTCCCGGGAGTCCTCCTACGAGCAGTACTTC.

This chain joins TRBV15 and TRBJ1-5; tentative D call: TRBD1 (6 bases). The CDR3 extends over 14 amino acids. The ends were cut back, 7 bases at V and 4 bases at J, with 14 bases in the middle. CDR1 and CDR2 from the germline V gene are LNHNV and YYDKDF (reference sequence). The CDR3: CATMDRGRNQPQHF. CDR3 coding DNA: TGTGCCACCATGGACAGAGGGAGGAATCAGCCCCAGCATTTT.

Only a few counts were recorded for this clone. The CDR3 DNA reads as TGTGCCAGTAGTACCCCCCGGGGGGGGGCCCAAGAGACCCAGTACTTC. Its translation is CASSTPRGGAQETQYF. This chain connects TRBV19 to TRBJ2-5, with TRBD2 identical over 8 bases. V dropped 4 bases and J dropped 1; count of bases not matched to a gene: 8. Germline V CDR1 and CDR2: LNHDA, SQIVND (reference sequence). The CDR3 totals 16 residues.

The chain recombines TRBV7-9 with TRBJ2-7; D ambiguous. Trimming stripped 5 bases from V and 3 bases from J, with 11 bases between. Germline values: CDR1 SEHNR, CDR2 FQNEAQ (reference sequence). This CDR3 is 13 amino acids long. The CDR3 sequence is CASSLGEVYEQYV. As DNA, the CDR3 is TGTGCCAGCAGCCTAGGTGAAGTCTACGAGCAGTACGTC.

The rearrangement links TRBV11-2 to TRBJ1-3; 8 bases line up with TRBD1. V dropped 2 bases and J dropped 4; count of bases not matched to a gene: 16. CDR1 and CDR2 from the germline V gene are SGHAT and FQNNGV. The CDR3 has 19 residues. CDR3 DNA sequence: TGTGCCAGCAGCTTATTTCAGTGGATTCAGGGGGCGGCCGGAAACACCATATATTTT. As protein: CASSLFQWIQGAAGNTIYF.

DNA for the CDR3: TGTGCCAGCGCCCCGGGACTAGCCACCAATGAGCAGTTCTTC. It encodes CASAPGLATNEQFF. V and J are TRBV7-2 and TRBJ2-1; TRBD2 agrees at 9 bases. V shed 8 bases and J 6 bases; nucleotides not matched to a gene: 8. The CDR3 extends over 14 amino acids. From germline, CDR1 is SGHTA and CDR2 FQGNSA.

CDR3 sequence reads: CASRPRDRGGTEAFF. The CDR3, as DNA: TGTGCCAGCAGACCCCGGGACAGGGGGGGCACTGAAGCTTTCTTT. The genes are TRBV5-4 and TRBJ1-1; 11 bases are a match to TRBD1. After removal of 5 bases from V and 4 bases from J, the junction contained 7 bases not matched to a gene. Germline V CDR1 and CDR2: SGHNT, YYREEE (reference sequence). The CDR3 has 15 amino acids.

The rearrangement links TRBV18 to TRBJ1-2; tentatively, D is TRBD1 (5 bases). This CDR3 region has 13 residues. Germline lookup yields CDR1 KGHSH and CDR2 LQKENI. V was cut by 2 bases and J by 5 bases, with 9 bases left in between. CDR3 residues: CASSPETDYGYTF. The DNA for the CDR3 is TGTGCCAGCTCACCAGAGACAGATTATGGCTACACCTTC.

This chain joins TRBV5-1 and TRBJ2-5; TRBD1 might be the D (6 bases). V lost 6 bases and J 3 bases, leaving 18 bases between the germline ends. The germline V gene encodes CDR1 SGHRS and CDR2 YFSETQ. The CDR3 covers 15 residues. The CDR3 reads CASTRSQGWEETQYF. The CDR3, as DNA: TGCGCCAGCACCCGGTCACAGGGCTGGGAAGAGACCCAGTACTTC.

The chain employs TRBV28 and TRBJ1-4; 7 nucleotides match TRBD1. This CDR3 comprises 13 residues. With V trimmed by 7 bases and J by 4 bases, 3 bases remained unmatched. Per germline, CDR1 MDHEN and CDR2 SYDVKM. Here the CDR3 reads CASTSGGNEKLFF. Written as DNA, the CDR3 is TGTGCCAGCACATCAGGGGGTAATGAAAAACTGTTTTTT.

The CDR3 coding sequence is TGTGCCAGTAGTATAGGTGGAGCAGGGCAAAACAATGAGCAGTTCTTC. It is translated as CASSIGGAGQNNEQFF. The chain links TRBV19 to TRBJ2-1, with D possibly matching TRBD1 (5 bases). CDR3 size: 16 residues. V was cut by 1 base and J by 5 bases, with 15 bases left in between. CDR1 is LNHDA, CDR2 SQIVND, per germline (reference sequence).

This clone was seen only a few times. The chain links TRBV9 to TRBJ2-1; a weak D match, TRBD2 (5 bases). The CDR3 extends over 15 amino acids. CDR1 and CDR2 from the germline V gene are SGDLS and YYNGEE. V lost 0 bases and J lost 2, with 9 bases in between. In DNA form, the CDR3 reads TGTGCCAGCAGCGTAGATAGCGTACCCTACAATGAGCAGTTCTTC. It encodes CASSVDSVPYNEQFF.

This rearrangement joins TRBV7-9 to TRBJ2-2; the D is unclear. The CDR3 runs 13 residues. Germline V gives CDR1 SEHNR, CDR2 FQNEAQ (reference sequence). V was clipped by 5 bases and J by 1 base, with 5 bases between them. As DNA, the CDR3 is TGTGCCAGCAGCCCCCGGAACACCGGGGAGCTGTTTTTT. This sequence encodes CASSPRNTGELFF. The variable domain in full, completed from reference TRBV7-9 and TRBJ2-2, reads DTGVSQNPRHKITKRGQNVTFRCDPISEHNRLYWYRQTLGQGPEFLTYFQNEAQLEKSRLLSDRFSAERPKGSFSTLEIQRTEQGDSAMYLCASSPRNTGELFFGEGSRLTVL.

J is TRBJ2-7 and V is TRBV6-1; D may be TRBD1 or TRBD2 (5 bases each). Trimming cost V 6 bases and J 0 bases, with 12 bases left between them. Germline V CDR1 and CDR2: MNHNS, SASEGT. CDR3 size: 14 residues. The CDR3 DNA follows: TGTGCCAGCAGACGGGACCCGAGCTCCTACGAGCAGTACGTC. As protein: CASRRDPSSYEQYV.

The genes are TRBV7-9 and TRBJ2-1; TRBD2 matches 10 bases. CDR1 is SEHNR and CDR2 is FQNEAQ in the germline V gene (reference sequence). The trim removed 3 bases at V and 9 bases at J, leaving 8 bases unmatched. The CDR3 is made up of 15 amino acids. Here the CDR3 reads CASSFTSGTEGEQFF. The CDR3 DNA follows: TGTGCCAGCAGCTTTACTAGCGGGACCGAAGGTGAGCAGTTCTTC.

Only one count was recorded for this clone. The V and J genes are TRBV7-9 and TRBJ2-7; D is uncertain. Germline V gene lookup returns CDR1 SEHNR and CDR2 FQNEAQ (reference sequence). V was cut by 4 bases and J by 3 bases, with 13 bases left in between. This CDR3 is built from 14 residues. The CDR3 protein is CASSSPGKYYEQYV. For the CDR3, the DNA is TGTGCCAGCAGCTCCCCTGGAAAATACTACGAGCAGTACGTC.

The chain carries TRBV2 and TRBJ1-6; unclear D gene. Per the germline V gene, CDR1 is SNHLY and CDR2 is FYNNEI. Between the trimmed V and J ends, which lost 6 bases and 7 bases, there was a span of 10 bases. This CDR3 comprises 13 residues. The CDR3 region is CASREAENSPLHF. Written as DNA, the CDR3 is TGTGCCAGCAGGGAGGCGGAAAATTCACCCCTCCACTTT. The full variable domain, its missing parts supplied by reference TRBV2 and TRBJ1-6, is EPEVTQTPSHQVTQMGQEVILRCVPISNHLYFYWYRQILGQKVEFLVSFYNNEISEKSEIFDDQFSVERPDGSNFTLKIRSTKLEDSAMYFCASREAENSPLHFGNGTRLTVT.

This chain links TRBV7-3 with TRBJ1-3, with D maybe TRBD1 (5 bases). Deletions cut 0 bases from V and 4 bases from J, with 10 bases between. CDR3 size: 15 residues. Germline V gene lookup returns CDR1 SGHTA and CDR2 FQGTGA. CDR3 in DNA: TGTGCCAGCAGCTTAACCGGCAGGGAGGGAAACACCATATATTTT. Translation gives CASSLTGREGNTIYF.

The gene calls are TRBV19 and TRBJ2-7; 11 bases are shared with TRBD1. The germline V gene has CDR1 LNHDA and CDR2 SQIVND (reference sequence). The CDR3 runs to 14 residues. V shed 5 bases and J 7 bases; nucleotides not matched to a gene: 7. CDR3 loop: CASSRGQGGLEQYF. As DNA, the CDR3 is TGTGCCAGTAGTCGGGGACAGGGGGGTTTGGAGCAGTACTTC.

J is TRBJ2-1 and V is TRBV7-6, with 7 bases lining up with TRBD1. J gave up 9 bases and V 5 bases, and 10 bases lay outside the gene matches. Per the germline V gene, CDR1 is SGHVS and CDR2 is FNYEAQ. This CDR3 comprises 14 residues. The CDR3 DNA reads as TGTGCCAGCAGCCGACAGGGAAATTTAGGTGAGCAGTTCTTC. This translates into CASSRQGNLGEQFF.

The chain uses TRBV10-3 and TRBJ2-1; D remains unclear. Germline V gene lookup returns CDR1 ENHRY and CDR2 SYGVKD. With 1 base removed from V and 9 bases from J, the gap between germline ends came to 4 bases. The CDR3 is made up of 11 amino acids. The DNA of the CDR3 is TGTGCCATCAGTGAGTTTAGTGAGCAGTTCTTC. Its protein is CAISEFSEQFF.

The chain carries TRBV30 and TRBJ2-7, with 8 bases aligning to TRBD1. Germline CDR1 is GTSNPN and CDR2 is SVGIG (reference sequence). The V gene end was trimmed by 3 bases and the J gene end by 0 bases; junction bases not matched to a gene: 10. This CDR3 region has 16 residues. The DNA of the CDR3 is TGTGCCTGGAGCGCTAAGACAGGGGCTAGCTCCTACGAGCAGTACGTC. Translation gives CAWSAKTGASSYEQYV.